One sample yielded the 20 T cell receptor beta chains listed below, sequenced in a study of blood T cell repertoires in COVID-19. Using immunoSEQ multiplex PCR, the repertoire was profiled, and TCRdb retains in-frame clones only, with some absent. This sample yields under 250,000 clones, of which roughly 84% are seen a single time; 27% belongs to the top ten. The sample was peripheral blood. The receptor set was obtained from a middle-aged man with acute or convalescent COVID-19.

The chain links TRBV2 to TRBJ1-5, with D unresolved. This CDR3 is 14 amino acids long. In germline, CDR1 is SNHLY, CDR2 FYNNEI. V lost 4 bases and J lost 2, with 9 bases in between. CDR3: CASSGSMGNQPQHF. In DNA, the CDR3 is TGTGCCAGCAGTGGATCTATGGGCAATCAGCCCCAGCATTTT.

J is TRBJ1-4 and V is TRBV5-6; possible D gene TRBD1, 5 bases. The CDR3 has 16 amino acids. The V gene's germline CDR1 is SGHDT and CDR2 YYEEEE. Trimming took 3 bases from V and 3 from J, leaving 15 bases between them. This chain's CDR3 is CASSSPSRGANEKLFF. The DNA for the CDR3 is TGTGCCAGCAGCTCCCCGAGTCGGGGGGCTAATGAAAAACTGTTTTTT.

This chain's CDR3 is CASSSEAGDSQYF. CDR3 in DNA: TGTGCCAGCAGTTCTGAAGCAGGGGATTCGCAGTATTTT. The genes are TRBV11-1 and TRBJ2-3; a possible D gene is TRBD1 (6 bases). Germline CDR1 SGHAT, CDR2 FQDESV (reference sequence). The V and J ends lost 6 bases and 10 bases respectively, with 17 bases between them. The CDR3 is made up of 13 amino acids. The complete variable domain, with remaining parts taken from reference TRBV11-1 and TRBJ2-3, reads EAEVAQSPRYKITEKSQAVAFWCDPISGHATLYWYRQILGQGPELLVQFQDESVVDDSQLPKDRFSAERLKGVDSTLKIQPAELGDSAMYLCASSSEAGDSQYFGPGTRLTVL.

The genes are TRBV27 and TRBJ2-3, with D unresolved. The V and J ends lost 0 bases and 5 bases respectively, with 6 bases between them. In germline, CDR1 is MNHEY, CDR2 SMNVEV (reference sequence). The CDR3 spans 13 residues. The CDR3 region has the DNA TGTGCCAGCAGTTTATCGCTAAGAGATACGCAGTATTTT. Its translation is CASSLSLRDTQYF.

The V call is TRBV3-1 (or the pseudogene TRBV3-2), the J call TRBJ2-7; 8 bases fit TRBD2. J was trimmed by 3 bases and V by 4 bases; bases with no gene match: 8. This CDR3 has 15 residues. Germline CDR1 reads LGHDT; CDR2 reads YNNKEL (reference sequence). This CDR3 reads CASSRSGAGVYEQYF. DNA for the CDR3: TGTGCCAGCAGCCGTAGCGGGGCGGGAGTCTACGAGCAGTACTTC.

CDR3 bases: TGTGCCAGCACCCAGGGAGGGAGCCAGCCCCAGCATTTT. This gives the protein CASTQGGSQPQHF. V gene TRBV2 combines with J gene TRBJ1-5; D may be TRBD1 (5 bases). Trimming cost V 7 bases and J 7 bases, with 14 bases left between them. The V gene's germline CDR1 is SNHLY and CDR2 FYNNEI. The CDR3 sequence is 13 residues long.

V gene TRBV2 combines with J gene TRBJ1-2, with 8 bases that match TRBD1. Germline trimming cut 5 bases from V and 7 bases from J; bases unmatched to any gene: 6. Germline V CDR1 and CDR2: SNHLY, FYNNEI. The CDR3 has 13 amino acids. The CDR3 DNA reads TGTGCCAGCAGTACGACAGGGGAGTTTGGCTACACCTTC. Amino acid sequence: CASSTTGEFGYTF.

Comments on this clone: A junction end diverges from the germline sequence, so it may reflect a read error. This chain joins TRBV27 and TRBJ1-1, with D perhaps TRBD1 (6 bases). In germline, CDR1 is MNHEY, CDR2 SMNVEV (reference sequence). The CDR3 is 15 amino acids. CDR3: CASRLYGQMNTEAFF. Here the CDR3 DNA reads TGTGCCAGCAGGTTATATGGACAGATGAACACTGAAGCTTTCTTT.

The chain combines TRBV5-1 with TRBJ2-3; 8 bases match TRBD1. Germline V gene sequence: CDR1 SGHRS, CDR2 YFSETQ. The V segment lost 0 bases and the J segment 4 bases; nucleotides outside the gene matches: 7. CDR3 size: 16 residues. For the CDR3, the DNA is TGCGCCAGCAGCTTGGACTGGGCAGGGGGCTCAGATACGCAGTATTTT. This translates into CASSLDWAGGSDTQYF.

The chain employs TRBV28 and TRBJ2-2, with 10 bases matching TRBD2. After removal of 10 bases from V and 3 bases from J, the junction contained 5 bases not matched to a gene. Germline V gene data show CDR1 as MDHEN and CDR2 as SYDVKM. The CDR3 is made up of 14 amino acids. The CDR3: CATKREGDTGELFF. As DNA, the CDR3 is TGTGCCACCAAGCGGGAGGGGGACACCGGGGAGCTGTTTTTT.

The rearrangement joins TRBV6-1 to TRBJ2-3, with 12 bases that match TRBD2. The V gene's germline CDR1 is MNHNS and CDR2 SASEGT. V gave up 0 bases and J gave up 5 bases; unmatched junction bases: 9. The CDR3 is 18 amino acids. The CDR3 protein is CASSEALRLAGVLDTQYF. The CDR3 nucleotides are TGTGCCAGCAGTGAAGCCTTGAGACTAGCGGGAGTACTAGATACGCAGTATTTT.

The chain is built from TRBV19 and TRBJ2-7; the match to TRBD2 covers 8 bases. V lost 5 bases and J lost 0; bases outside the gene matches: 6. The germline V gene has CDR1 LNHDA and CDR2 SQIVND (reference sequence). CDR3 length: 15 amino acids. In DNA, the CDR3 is TGTGCCAGTAGTCTGACTAGCGAAAACTCCTACGAGCAGTACTTC. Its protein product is CASSLTSENSYEQYF.

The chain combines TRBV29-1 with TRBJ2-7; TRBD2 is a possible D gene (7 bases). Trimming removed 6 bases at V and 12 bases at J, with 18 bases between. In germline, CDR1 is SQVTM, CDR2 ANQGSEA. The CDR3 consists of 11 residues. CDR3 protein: CSVSGGHDAYF. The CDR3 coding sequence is TGCAGCGTCTCGGGGGGACATGACGCGTACTTC.

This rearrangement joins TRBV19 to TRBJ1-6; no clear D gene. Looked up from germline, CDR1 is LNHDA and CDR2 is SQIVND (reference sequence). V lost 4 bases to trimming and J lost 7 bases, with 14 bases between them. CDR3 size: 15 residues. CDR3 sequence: CASSTTHGWNSPLHF. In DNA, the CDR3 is TGTGCCAGTAGTACTACCCACGGTTGGAATTCACCCCTCCACTTT.

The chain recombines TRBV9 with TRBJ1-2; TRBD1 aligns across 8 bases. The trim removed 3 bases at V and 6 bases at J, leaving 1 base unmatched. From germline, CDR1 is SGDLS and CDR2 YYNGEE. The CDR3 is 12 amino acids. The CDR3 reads CASSEGQDGYTF. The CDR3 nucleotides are TGTGCCAGCAGCGAGGGACAGGATGGCTACACCTTC.

CDR3 sequence reads: CASSVGAGVNQPQHF. The CDR3 DNA reads TGTGCCAGCAGCGTAGGGGCGGGGGTCAATCAGCCCCAGCATTTT. The chain carries TRBV9 and TRBJ1-5; TRBD1 might be the D (5 bases). The V gene lost 0 bases and the J gene lost 3 bases, with 10 bases spanning the gap. Germline CDR1 reads SGDLS; CDR2 reads YYNGEE. The CDR3 length is 15 residues.

The CDR3 DNA reads TGTGCCAGCAGTTTACCAGTTTTTAACAATGAGCAGTTCTTC. Amino acid sequence: CASSLPVFNNEQFF. The J gene is TRBJ2-1, the V gene TRBV28; D is ambiguous. Germline V gives CDR1 MDHEN, CDR2 SYDVKM. CDR3 length: 14 residues. Deletions cut 2 bases from V and 5 bases from J, with 10 bases between.

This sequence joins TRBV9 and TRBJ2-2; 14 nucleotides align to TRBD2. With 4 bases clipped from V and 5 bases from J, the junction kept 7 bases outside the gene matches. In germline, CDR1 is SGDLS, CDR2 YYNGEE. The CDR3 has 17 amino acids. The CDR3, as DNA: TGTGCCAGCAGCACCGGGACTAGCGGGAGATATACCGGGGAGCTGTTTTTT. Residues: CASSTGTSGRYTGELFF.

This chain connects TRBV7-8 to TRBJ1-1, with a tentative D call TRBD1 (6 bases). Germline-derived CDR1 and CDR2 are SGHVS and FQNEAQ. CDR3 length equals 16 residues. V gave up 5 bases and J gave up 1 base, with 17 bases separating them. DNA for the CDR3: TGTGCCAGCAGCCCCGTGACAGGCCTGACGAACACTGAAGCTTTCTTT. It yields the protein CASSPVTGLTNTEAFF.

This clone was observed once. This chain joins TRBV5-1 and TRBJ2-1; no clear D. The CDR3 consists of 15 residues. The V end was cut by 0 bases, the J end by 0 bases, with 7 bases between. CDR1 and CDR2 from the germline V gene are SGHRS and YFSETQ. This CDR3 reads CASSLAGSSYNEQFF. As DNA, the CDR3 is TGCGCCAGCAGCTTGGCGGGTAGCTCCTACAATGAGCAGTTCTTC.